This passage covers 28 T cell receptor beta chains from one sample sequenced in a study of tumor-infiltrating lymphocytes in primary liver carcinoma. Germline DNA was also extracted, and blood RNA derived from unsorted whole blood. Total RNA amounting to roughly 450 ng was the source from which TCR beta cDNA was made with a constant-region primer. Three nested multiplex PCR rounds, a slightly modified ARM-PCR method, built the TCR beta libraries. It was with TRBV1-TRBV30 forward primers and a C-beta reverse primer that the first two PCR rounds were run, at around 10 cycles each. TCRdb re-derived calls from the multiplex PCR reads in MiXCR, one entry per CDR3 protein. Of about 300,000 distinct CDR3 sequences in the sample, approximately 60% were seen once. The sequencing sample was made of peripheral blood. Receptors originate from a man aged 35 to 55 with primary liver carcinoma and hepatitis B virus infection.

The CDR3 protein is CASSLLTGAEAFF. For the CDR3, the DNA is TGCGCCAGCAGCCTGTTGACTGGGGCTGAAGCTTTCTTT. The chain couples TRBV4-1 to TRBJ1-1; D gene unclear. Trimming shortened V by 4 bases and J by 6 bases, and 12 bases separated the two germline ends. In germline, CDR1 is MGHRA, CDR2 YSYEKL. The CDR3 spans 13 residues.

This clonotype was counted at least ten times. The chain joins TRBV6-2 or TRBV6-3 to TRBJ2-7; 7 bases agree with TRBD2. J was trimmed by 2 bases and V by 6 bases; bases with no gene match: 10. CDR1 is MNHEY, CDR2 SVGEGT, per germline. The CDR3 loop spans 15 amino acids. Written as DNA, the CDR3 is TGTGCCAGCAGCCTGGCGGGAGTTTCAACCTACGAGCAGTACTTC. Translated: CASSLAGVSTYEQYF.

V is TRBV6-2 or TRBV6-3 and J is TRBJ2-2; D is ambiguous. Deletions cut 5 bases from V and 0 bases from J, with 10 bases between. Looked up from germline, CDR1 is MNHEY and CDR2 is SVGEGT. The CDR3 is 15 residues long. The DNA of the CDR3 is TGTGCCAGCAGTCGGACGGCCGCGAACACCGGGGAGCTGTTTTTT. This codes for CASSRTAANTGELFF.

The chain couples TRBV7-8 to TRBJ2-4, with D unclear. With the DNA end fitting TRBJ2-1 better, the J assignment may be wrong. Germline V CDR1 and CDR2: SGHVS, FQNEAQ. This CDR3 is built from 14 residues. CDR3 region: CASSPTVAKNIQFF. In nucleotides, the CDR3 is TGTGCCAGCAGCCCTACAGTAGCCAAAAACATTCAGTTCTTC.

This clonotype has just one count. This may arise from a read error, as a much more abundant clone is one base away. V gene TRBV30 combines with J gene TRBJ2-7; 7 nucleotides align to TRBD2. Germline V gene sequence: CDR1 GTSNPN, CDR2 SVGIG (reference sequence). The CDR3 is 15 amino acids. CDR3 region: CAWSVKLASSYGQYF. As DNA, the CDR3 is TGTGCCTGGAGTGTAAAACTAGCGAGCTCCTACGGGCAGTACTTC.

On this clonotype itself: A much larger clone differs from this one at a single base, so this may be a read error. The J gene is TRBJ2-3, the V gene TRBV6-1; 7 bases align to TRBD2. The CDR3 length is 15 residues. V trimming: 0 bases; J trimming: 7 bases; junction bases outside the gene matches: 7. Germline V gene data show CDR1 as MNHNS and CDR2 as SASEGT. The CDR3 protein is CASSEAAGVGYTQYF. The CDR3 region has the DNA TGTGCCAGCAGTGAAGCGGCGGGAGTGGGGTATACGCAGTATTTT.

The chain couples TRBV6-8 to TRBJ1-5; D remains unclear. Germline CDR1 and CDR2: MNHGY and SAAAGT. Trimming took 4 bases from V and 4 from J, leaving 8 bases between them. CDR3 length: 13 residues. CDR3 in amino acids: CASSSHGNQPQHF. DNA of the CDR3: TGTGCCAGCAGTTCCCATGGGAATCAGCCCCAGCATTTT.

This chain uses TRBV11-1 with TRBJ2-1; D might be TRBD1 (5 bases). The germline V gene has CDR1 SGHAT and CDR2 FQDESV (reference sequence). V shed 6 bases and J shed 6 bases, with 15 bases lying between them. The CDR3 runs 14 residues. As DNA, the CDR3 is TGTGCCAGCAGTAACGGAATCACAGGCAATGAGCAGTTCTTC. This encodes CASSNGITGNEQFF.

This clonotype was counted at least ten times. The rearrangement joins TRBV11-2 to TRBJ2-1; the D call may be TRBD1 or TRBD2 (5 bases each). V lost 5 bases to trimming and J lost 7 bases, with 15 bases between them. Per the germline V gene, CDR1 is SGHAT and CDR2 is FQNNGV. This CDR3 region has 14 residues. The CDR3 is CASSLRDPMNEQFF. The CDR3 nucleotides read TGTGCCAGCAGCCTCCGGGACCCCATGAATGAGCAGTTCTTC.

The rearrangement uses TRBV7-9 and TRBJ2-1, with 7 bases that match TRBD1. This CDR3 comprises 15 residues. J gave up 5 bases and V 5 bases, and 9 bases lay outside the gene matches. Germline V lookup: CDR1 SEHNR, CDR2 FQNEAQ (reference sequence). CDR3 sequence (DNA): TGTGCCAGCAGCACACCCGGGACAGCACACAATGAGCAGTTCTTC. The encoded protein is CASSTPGTAHNEQFF.

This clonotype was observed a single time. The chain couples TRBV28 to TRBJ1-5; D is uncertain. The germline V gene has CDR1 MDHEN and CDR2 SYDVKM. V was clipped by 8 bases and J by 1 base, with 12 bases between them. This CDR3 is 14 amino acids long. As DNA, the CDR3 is TGTGCCAGCCGGATGGACCGGAGCAATCAGCCCCAGCATTTT. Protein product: CASRMDRSNQPQHF.

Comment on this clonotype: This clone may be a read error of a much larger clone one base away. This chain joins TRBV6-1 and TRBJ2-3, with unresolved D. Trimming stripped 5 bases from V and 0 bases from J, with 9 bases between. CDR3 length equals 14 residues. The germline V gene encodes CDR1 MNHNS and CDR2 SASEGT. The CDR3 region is CASSKFGSTDTQYF. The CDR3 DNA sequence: TGTGCCAGCAGTAAATTCGGGAGCACAGATACGCAGTATTTT.

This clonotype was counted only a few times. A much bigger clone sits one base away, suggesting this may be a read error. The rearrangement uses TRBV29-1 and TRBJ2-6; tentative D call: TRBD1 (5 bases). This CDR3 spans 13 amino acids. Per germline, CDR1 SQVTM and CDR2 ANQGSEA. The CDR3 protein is CSVAATGADVLTF. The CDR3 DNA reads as TGCAGCGTTGCAGCCACTGGGGCCGACGTCCTGACTTTC.

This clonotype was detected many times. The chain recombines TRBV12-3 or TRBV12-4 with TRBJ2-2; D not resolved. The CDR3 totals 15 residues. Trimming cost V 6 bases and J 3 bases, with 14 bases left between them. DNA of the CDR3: TGTGCCAGCAGCCCGGCAGGAAGGGACACCGGGGAGCTGTTTTTT. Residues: CASSPAGRDTGELFF.

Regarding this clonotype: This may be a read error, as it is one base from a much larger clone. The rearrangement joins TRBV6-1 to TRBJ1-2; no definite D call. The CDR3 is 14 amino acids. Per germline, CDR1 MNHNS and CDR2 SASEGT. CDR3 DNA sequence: TGTGCCAGCAGTGAAGGTTGGCAACACTATGGCTACATCTTC. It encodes CASSEGWQHYGYIF.

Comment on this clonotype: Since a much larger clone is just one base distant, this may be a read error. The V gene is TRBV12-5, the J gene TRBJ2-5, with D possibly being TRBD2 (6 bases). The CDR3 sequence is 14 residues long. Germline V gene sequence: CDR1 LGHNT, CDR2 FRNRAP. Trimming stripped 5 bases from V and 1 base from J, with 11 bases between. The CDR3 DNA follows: TGTGCTAGTGGTCAATCGGAGGGCCAAGAGACCCAGTACTTC. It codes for CASGQSEGQETQYF. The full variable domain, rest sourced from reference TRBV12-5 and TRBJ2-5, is DARVTQTPRHKVTEMGQEVTMRCQPILGHNTVFWYRQTMMQGLELLAYFRNRAPLDDSGMPKDRFSAEMPDATLATLKIQPSEPRDSAVYFCASGQSEGQETQYFGPGTRLLVL.

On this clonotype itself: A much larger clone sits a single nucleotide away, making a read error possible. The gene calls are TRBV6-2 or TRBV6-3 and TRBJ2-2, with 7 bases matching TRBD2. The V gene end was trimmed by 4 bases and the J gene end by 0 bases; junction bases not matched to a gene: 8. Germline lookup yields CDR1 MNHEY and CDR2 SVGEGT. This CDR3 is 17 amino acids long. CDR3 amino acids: CASSSMTSRPNTGELFF. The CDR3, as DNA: TGTGCCAGCAGTTCTATGACTAGCCGGCCGAACACCGGGGAGCTGTTTTTT.

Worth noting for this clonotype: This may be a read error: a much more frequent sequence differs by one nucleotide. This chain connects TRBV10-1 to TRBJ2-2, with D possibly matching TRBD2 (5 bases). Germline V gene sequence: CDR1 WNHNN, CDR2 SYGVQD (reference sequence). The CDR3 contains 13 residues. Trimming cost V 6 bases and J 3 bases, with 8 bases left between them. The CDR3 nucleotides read TGCGCCAGCAGCGGAGCGGACACCGGGGAGCTGTTTTTT. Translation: CASSGADTGELFF.

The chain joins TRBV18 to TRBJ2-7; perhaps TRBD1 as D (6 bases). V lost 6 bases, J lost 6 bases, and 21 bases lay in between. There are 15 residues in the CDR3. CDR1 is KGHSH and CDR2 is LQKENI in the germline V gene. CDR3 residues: CASSPSLGEGGEQYF. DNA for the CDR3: TGTGCCAGCTCGCCGTCATTAGGGGAAGGGGGCGAGCAGTACTTC. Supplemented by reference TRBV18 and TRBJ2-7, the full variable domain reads NAGVMQNPRHLVRRRGQEARLRCSPMKGHSHVYWYRQLPEEGLKFMVYLQKENIIDESGMPKERFSAEFPKEGPSILRIQQVVRGDSAAYFCASSPSLGEGGEQYFGPGTRLTVT.

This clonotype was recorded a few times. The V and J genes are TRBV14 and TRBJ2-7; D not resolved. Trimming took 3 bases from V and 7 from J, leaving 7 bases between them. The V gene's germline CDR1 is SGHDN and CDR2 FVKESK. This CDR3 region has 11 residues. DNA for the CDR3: TGTGCCAGCAGCCATGGGATTGAGCAGTACTTC. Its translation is CASSHGIEQYF.

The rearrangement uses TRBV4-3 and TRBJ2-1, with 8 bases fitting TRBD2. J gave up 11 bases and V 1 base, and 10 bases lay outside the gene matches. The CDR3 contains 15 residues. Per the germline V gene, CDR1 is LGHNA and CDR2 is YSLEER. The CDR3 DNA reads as TGCGCCAGCAGCCAAGGGACGACGGGAGGGGACAAGCAGTTCTTC. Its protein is CASSQGTTGGDKQFF.

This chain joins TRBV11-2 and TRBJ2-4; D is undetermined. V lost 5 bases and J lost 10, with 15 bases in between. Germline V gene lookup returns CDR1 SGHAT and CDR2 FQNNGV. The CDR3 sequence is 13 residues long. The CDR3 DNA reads TGTGCCAGCAGCCAACAGAGTAGGAGAATTCAGTACTTC. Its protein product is CASSQQSRRIQYF.

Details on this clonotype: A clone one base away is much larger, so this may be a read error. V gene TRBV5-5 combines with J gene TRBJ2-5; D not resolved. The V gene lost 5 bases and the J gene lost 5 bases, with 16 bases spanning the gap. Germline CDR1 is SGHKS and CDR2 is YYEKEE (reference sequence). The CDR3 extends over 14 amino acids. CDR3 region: CASSPEWGRETQYF. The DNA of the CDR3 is TGTGCCAGCAGTCCCGAATGGGGAAGGGAGACCCAGTACTTC. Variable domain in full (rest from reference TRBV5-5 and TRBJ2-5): DAGVTQSPTHLIKTRGQQVTLRCSPISGHKSVSWYQQVLGQGPQFIFQYYEKEERGRGNFPDRFSARQFPNYSSELNVNALLLGDSALYLCASSPEWGRETQYFGPGTRLLVL.

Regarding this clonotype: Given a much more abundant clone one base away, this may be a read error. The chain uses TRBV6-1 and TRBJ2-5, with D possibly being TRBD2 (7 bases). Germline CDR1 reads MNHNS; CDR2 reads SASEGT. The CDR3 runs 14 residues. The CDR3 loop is CAVRTPGRGETQHF. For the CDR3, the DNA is TGTGCCGTACGCACTCCAGGGAGGGGGGAGACCCAGCACTTC.

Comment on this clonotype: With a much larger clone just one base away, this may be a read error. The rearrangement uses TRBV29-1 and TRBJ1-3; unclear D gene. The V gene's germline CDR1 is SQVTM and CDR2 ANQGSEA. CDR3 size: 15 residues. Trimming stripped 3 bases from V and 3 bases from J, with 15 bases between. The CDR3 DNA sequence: TGCAGCGTTGATACGAGCTCTTCGGGTGGAAACACCATATATTTT. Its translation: CSVDTSSSGGNTIYF.

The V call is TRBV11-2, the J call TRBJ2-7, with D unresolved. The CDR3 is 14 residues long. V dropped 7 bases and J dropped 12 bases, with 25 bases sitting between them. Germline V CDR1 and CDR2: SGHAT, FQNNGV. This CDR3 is CASIPRTMGNEWYF. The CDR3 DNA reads TGTGCCAGCATCCCCAGGACCATGGGGAACGAGTGGTACTTC.

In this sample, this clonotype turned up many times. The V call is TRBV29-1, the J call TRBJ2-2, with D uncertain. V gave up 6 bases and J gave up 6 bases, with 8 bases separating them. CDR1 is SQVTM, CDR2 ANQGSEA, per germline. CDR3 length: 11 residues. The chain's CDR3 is CSVVGSGELFF. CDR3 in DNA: TGCAGCGTAGTAGGGTCCGGGGAGCTGTTTTTT.

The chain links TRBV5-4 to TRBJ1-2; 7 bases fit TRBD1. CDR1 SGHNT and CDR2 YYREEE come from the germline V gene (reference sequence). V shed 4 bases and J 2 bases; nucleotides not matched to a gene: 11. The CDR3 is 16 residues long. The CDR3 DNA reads TGTGCCAGCAGCCCTGGGGGTAGGGGGCAGAACTATGGCTACACCTTC. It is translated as CASSPGGRGQNYGYTF.